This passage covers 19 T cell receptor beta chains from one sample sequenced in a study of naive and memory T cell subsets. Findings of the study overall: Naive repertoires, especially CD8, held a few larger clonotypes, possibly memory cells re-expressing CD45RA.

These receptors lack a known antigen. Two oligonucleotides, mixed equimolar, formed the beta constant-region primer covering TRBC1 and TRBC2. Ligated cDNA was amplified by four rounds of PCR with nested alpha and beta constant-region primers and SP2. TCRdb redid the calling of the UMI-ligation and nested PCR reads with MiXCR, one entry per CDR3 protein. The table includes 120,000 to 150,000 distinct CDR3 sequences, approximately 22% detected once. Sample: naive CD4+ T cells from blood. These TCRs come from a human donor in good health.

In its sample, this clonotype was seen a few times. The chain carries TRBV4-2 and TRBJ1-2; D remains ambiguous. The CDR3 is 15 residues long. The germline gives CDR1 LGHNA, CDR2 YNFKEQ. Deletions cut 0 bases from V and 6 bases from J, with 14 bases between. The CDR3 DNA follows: TGTGCCAGCAGCCAAGATTGGGTAAAAACTGATGGCTACACCTTC. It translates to CASSQDWVKTDGYTF.

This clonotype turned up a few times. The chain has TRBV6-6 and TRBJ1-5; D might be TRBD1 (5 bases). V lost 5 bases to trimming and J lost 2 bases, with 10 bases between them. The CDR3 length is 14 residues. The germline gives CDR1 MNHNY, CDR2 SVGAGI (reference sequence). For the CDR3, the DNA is TGTGCCAGCAGTGAGCAGGGTGGCAATCAGCCCCAGCATTTT. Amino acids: CASSEQGGNQPQHF.

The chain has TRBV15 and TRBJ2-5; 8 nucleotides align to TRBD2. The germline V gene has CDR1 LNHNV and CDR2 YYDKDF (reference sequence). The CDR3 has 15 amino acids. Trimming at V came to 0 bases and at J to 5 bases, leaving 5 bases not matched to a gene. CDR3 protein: CATSREVAGRETQYF. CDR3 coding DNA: TGTGCCACCAGCAGAGAGGTAGCGGGAAGGGAGACCCAGTACTTC.

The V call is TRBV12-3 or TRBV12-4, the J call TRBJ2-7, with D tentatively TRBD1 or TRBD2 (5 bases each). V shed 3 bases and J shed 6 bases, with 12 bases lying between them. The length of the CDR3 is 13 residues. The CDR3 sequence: CASSLGRRLEQYF. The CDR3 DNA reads TGTGCCAGCAGTTTGGGACGGCGCCTCGAGCAGTACTTC.

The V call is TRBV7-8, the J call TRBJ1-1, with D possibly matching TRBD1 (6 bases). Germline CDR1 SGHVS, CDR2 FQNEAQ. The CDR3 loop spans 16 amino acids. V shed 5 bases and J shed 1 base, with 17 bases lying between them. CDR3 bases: TGTGCCAGCAGCGCGCGACAGGAAACAAGGAACACTGAAGCTTTCTTT. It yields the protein CASSARQETRNTEAFF.

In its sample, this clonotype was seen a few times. The CDR3 nucleotides read TGTGCCAGCAGTTACTCGACGGGAGGGGATAATGAGCAGTTCTTC. It encodes CASSYSTGGDNEQFF. The chain combines TRBV6-6 with TRBJ2-1, with 8 positions matching TRBD2. The CDR3 consists of 15 residues. The V segment lost 0 bases and the J segment 7 bases; nucleotides outside the gene matches: 5. Germline CDR1 and CDR2: MNHNY and SVGAGI (reference sequence).

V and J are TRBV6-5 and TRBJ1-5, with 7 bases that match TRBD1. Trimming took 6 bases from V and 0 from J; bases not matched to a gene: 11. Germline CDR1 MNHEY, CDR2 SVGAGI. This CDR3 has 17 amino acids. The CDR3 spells CASRRTGRGDSNQPQHF. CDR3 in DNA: TGTGCCAGCAGGAGGACAGGCCGAGGCGATAGCAATCAGCCCCAGCATTTT.

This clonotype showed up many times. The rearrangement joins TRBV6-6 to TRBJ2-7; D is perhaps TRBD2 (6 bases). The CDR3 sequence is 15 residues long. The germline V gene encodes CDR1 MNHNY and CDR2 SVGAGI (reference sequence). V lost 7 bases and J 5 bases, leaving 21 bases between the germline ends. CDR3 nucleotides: TGTGCCAGCAAGGGGACTGTCGGCAGGTCCCACGAGCAGTACTTC. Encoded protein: CASKGTVGRSHEQYF.

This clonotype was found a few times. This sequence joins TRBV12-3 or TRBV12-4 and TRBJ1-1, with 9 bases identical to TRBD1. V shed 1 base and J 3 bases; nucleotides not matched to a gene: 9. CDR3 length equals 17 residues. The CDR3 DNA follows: TGTGCCAGCAGTTTAGTAGTCTCACAGGGGGCGGACACTGAAGCTTTCTTT. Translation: CASSLVVSQGADTEAFF.

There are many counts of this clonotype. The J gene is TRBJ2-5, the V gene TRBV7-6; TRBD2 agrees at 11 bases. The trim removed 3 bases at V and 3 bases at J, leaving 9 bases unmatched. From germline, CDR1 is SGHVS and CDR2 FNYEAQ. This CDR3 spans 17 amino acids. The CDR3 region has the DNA TGTGCCAGCAGCTTGAGGGGGGTGACTAGCGGGGAAGAGACCCAGTACTTC. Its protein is CASSLRGVTSGEETQYF.

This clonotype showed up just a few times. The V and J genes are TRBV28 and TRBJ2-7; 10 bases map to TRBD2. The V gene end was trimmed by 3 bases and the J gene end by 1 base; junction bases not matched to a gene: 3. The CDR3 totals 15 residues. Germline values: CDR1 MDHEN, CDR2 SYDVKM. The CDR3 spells CASSFEREGSYEQYF. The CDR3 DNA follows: TGTGCCAGCAGTTTTGAGCGGGAGGGTTCCTACGAGCAGTACTTC.

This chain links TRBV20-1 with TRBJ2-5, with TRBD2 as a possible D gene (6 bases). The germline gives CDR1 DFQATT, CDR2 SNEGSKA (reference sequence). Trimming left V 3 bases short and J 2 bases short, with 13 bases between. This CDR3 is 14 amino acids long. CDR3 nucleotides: TGCAGTGCTAGGGGCGGAGGGCGACAAGAGACCCAGTACTTC. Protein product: CSARGGGRQETQYF.

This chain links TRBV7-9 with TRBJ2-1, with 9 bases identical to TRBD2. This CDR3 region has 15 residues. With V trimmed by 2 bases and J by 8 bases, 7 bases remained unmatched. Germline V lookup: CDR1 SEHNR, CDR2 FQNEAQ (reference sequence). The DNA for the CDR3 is TGTGCCAGCAGCTTAACGAGCGGGAGGAGTGATGAGCAGTTCTTC. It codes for CASSLTSGRSDEQFF.

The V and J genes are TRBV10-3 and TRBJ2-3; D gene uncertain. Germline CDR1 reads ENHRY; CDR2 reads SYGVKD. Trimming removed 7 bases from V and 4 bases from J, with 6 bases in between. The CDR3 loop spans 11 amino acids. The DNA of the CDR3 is TGTGCCATCAAAAGATCAGATACGCAGTATTTT. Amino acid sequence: CAIKRSDTQYF.

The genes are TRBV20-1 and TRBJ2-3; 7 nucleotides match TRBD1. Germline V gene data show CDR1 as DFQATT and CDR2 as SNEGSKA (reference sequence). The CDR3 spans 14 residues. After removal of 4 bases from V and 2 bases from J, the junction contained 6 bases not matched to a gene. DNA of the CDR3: TGCAGTGCTACCATAACAGGGGCCACAGATACGCAGTATTTT. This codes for CSATITGATDTQYF.

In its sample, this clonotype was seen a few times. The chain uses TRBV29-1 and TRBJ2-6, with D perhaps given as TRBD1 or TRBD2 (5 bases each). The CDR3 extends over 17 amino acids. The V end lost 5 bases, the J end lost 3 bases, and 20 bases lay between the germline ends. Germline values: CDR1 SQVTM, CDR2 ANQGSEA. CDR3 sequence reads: CSVNPGPSSRGANVLTF. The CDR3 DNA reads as TGCAGCGTTAACCCGGGACCAAGCTCACGTGGGGCCAACGTCCTGACTTTC.

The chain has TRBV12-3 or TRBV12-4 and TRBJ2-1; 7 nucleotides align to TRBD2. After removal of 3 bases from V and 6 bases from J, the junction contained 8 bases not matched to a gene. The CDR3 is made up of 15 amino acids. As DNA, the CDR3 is TGTGCCAGCAGTTTTGGGTCGGGAGGTTTCAATGAGCAGTTCTTC. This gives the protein CASSFGSGGFNEQFF.

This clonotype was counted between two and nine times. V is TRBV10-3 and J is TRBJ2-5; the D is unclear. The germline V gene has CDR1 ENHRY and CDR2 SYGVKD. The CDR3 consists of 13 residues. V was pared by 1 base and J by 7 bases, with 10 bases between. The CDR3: CAISEFSRRTQYF. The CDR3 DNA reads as TGTGCCATCAGTGAGTTTTCTAGACGGACCCAGTACTTC.

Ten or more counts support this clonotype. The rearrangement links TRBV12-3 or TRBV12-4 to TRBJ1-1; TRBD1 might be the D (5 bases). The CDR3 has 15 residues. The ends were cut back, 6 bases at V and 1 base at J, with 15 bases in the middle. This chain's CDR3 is CASSPSWGRNTEAFF. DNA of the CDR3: TGTGCCAGCAGCCCCTCCTGGGGCAGGAACACTGAAGCTTTCTTT.